These T cell receptor beta chains were read from a single sample in a study of blood T cells in healthy people across ages. TCRdb recomputed calls from the 5' RACE reads with MiXCR, one row per CDR3 protein. This repertoire shows 650,000 to 1,000,000 distinct CDR3 sequences, roughly 34% found once; its top ten account for 10% to 15%. The specimen sequenced was blood. These receptors were taken from a man between 18 and 29 years old in good health. Both conserved end residues are part of each CDR3. D genes are given only for firm matches. Clone size, where shown, is once, few, many, or a class for clones that have expanded.

D	V	J	size	CDR3	DNA
-	TRBV12-3/TRBV12-4	TRBJ1-2	-	CASSLTRTDYGYTF	TGTGCCAGCAGTTTAACGCGGACAGACTATGGCTACACCTTC
-	TRBV27	TRBJ1-6	-	CASSPAGRYNSPLHF	TGTGCCAGCAGTCCAGCAGGCCGCTATAATTCACCCCTCCACTTT
TRBD1	TRBV6-2/TRBV6-3	TRBJ2-1	many	CASSDQGEPYNEQFF	TGTGCCAGCAGTGACCAGGGGGAACCCTACAATGAGCAGTTCTTC
-	TRBV18	TRBJ2-3	-	CASSPRYTYSTDTQDF	TGTGCCAGCTCACCAAGATATACTTATAGCACAGATACGCAGGATTTT
-	TRBV9	TRBJ2-5	-	CASSVFGLAGETQYF	TGTGCCAGCAGCGTTTTCGGACTGGCAGGAGAGACCCAGTACTTC
TRBD2	TRBV20-1	TRBJ2-4	-	CSARLSTSGGADEQYF	TGCAGTGCTAGGTTATCGACTAGCGGGGGGGCAGATGAGCAGTACTTC
TRBD2	TRBV29-1	TRBJ2-5	-	CSVRGSGGTKETQYF	TGCAGCGTTCGGGGCAGCGGGGGGACGAAAGAGACCCAGTACTTC
-	TRBV12-3/TRBV12-4	TRBJ2-7	many	CASSLGPQDYYEQYF	TGTGCCAGCAGTTTGGGGCCTCAGGACTACTACGAGCAGTACTTC
-	TRBV9	TRBJ2-7	-	CASSVDIEAEQYF	TGTGCCAGCAGCGTAGACATAGAGGCCGAGCAGTACTTC
-	TRBV5-1	TRBJ1-1	-	CASSLNGVAEAFF	TGCGCCAGCAGCTTGAATGGGGTCGCTGAAGCTTTCTTT
TRBD1	TRBV7-6	TRBJ1-4	-	CASSQKHSVRGLGEKLFF	TGTGCCAGCAGCCAGAAGCATTCGGTCAGGGGGCTTGGTGAAAAACTGTTTTTT
-	TRBV4-2	TRBJ2-3	many	CASSQGARDTDTQYF	TGTGCCAGCAGCCAAGGGGCGAGGGACACAGATACGCAGTATTTT
-	TRBV20-1	TRBJ2-5	-	CSARLTPPGQETQYF	TGCAGTGCTAGACTAACCCCCCCGGGGCAAGAGACCCAGTACTTC
-	TRBV6-1	TRBJ2-1	once	CASSEETYTYEQFF	TGTGCCAGCAGTGAAGAAACCTATACCTATGAGCAGTTCTTC
TRBD1	TRBV4-3	TRBJ1-2	-	CTSSQSRTGGYGYTF	TGCACCAGCAGCCAATCCAGGACAGGGGGGTATGGCTACACCTTC
-	TRBV20-1	TRBJ1-6	-	CSAPEGAPLHF	TGCAGTGCCCCTGAGGGCGCACCCCTCCACTTT
TRBD1	TRBV4-3	TRBJ1-4	-	CASSQFLGTGLNEKLFF	TGCGCCAGCAGCCAATTCTTAGGGACAGGGTTAAATGAAAAACTGTTTTTT
TRBD1	TRBV7-2	TRBJ1-6	few	CASSLGQGAIVGSPPHF	TGTGCCAGCAGCTTAGGACAGGGGGCTATCGTCGGTTCACCCCCCCACTTT
TRBD1	TRBV4-1	TRBJ2-7	-	CASSPRTGGSCEQYF	TGCGCCAGCAGCCCGAGGACAGGGGGCTCCTGCGAGCAGTACTTC
TRBD1	TRBV5-1	TRBJ1-1	-	CASSIETGSNTEAFF	TGCGCCAGCAGCATAGAGACAGGGTCGAACACTGAAGCTTTCTTT
-	TRBV2	TRBJ1-2	many	CASSEGGYGYTF	TGTGCCAGCAGCGAGGGGGGGTATGGCTACACCTTC
TRBD2	TRBV12-3/TRBV12-4	TRBJ2-1	-	CASSPGGTGNEQFF	TGTGCCAGCAGCCCCGGGGGGACGGGAAATGAGCAGTTCTTC
-	TRBV19	TRBJ1-1	few	CASSTSTSNTEAFF	TGTGCCAGTAGTACGTCGACATCGAACACTGAAGCTTTCTTT
-	TRBV6-5	TRBJ1-2	-	CASTGQNYGYTF	TGTGCCAGCACAGGGCAGAACTATGGCTACACCTTC
-	TRBV20-1	TRBJ2-1	many	CSAKTSSYNEQFF	TGCAGTGCTAAAACCAGCTCCTACAATGAGCAGTTCTTC
TRBD1	TRBV20-1	TRBJ2-1	few	CSARDSGQAKINEQFF	TGCAGTGCTAGAGACTCGGGACAGGCTAAGATCAATGAGCAGTTCTTC
-	TRBV5-1	TRBJ2-5	-	CASSPGPPTNEQYF	TGCGCCAGCAGCCCAGGACCTCCTACTAATGAGCAGTACTTC